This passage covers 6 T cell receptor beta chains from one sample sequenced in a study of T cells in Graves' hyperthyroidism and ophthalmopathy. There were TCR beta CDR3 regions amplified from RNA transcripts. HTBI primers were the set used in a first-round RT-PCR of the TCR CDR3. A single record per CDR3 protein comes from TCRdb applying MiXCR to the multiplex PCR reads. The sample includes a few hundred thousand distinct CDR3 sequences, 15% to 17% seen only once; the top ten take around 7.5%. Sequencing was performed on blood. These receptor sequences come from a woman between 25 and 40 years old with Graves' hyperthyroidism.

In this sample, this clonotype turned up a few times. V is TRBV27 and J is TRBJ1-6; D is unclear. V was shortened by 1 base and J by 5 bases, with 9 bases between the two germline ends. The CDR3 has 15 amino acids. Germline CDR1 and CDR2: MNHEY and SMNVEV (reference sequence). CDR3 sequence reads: CASSLWSQNNSPLHF. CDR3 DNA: TGTGCCAGCAGTTTATGGTCTCAGAATAATTCACCCCTCCACTTT.

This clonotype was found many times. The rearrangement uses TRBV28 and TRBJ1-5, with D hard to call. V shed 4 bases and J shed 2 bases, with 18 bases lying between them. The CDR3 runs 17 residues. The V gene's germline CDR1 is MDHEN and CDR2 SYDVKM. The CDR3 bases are TGTGCCAGCAGTTCCCTCCGTGTCGAATGGCGCAATCAGCCCCAGCATTTT. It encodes CASSSLRVEWRNQPQHF.

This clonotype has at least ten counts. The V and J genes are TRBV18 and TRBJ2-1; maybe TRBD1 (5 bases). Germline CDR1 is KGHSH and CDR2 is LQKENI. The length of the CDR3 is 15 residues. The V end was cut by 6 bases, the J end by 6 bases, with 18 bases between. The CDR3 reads CASSLERIRVNEQFF. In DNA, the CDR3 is TGTGCCAGCTCCCTTGAGAGGATCAGGGTCAATGAGCAGTTCTTC.

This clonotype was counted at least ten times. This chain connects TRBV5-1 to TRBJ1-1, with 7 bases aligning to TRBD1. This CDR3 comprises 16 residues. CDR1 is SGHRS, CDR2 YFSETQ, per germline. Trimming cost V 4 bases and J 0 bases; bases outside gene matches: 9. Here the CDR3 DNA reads TGCGCCAGCAGCAGAGCCCGGGACAGAGTGAACACTGAAGCTTTCTTT. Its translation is CASSRARDRVNTEAFF. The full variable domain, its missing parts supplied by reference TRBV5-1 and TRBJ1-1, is KAGVTQTPRYLIKTRGQQVTLSCSPISGHRSVSWYQQTPGQGLQFLFEYFSETQRNKGNFPGRFSGRQFSNSRSEMNVSTLELGDSALYLCASSRARDRVNTEAFFGQGTRLTVV.

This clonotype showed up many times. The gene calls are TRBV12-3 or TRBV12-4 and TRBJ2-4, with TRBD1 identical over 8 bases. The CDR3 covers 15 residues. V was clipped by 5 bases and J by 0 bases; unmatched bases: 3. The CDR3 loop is CASSPGTGAKNIQYF. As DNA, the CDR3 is TGTGCCAGCAGTCCCGGGACAGGAGCCAAAAACATTCAGTACTTC.

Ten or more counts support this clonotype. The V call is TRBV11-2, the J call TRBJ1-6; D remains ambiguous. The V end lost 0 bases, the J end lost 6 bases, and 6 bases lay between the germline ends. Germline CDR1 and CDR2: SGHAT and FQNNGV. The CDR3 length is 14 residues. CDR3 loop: CASSLDGVNSPLHF. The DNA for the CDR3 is TGTGCCAGCAGCTTAGACGGAGTTAATTCACCCCTCCACTTT.